The sequence of this TCR beta chain was determined in a study of OX40 agonist ivuxolimab in advanced cancers. General study results and limits: Expanded peripheral T cell antigen specificity was not determined.

The table came from immunoSEQ multiplex PCR; TCRdb's copy has only in-frame clones and leaves some out. This sample carries approximately 70,000 clones, about 83% of them seen once, and the ten largest clones take about 6.3%. This clone was seen just once. Its antigen remains unknown. Looked up from germline, CDR1 is SQVTM and CDR2 is ANQGSEA. V was pared by 6 bases and J by 3 bases, with 17 bases between. The CDR3 is made up of 15 amino acids. The material was CD4+ or CD8+ T cells sorted from blood, obtained in a trial of the OX40 agonist ivuxolimab. The V gene is TRBV29-1, the J gene TRBJ2-2; tentatively, D is TRBD1 (5 bases). The TCR was taken from an adult with an advanced solid tumor such as melanoma, head and neck, liver or kidney cancer. The CDR3 DNA is TGCAGCGTCCCAAAGGGGTGGCAGGACACCGGGGAGCTGTTTTTT. Translating gives CSVPKGWQDTGELFF.